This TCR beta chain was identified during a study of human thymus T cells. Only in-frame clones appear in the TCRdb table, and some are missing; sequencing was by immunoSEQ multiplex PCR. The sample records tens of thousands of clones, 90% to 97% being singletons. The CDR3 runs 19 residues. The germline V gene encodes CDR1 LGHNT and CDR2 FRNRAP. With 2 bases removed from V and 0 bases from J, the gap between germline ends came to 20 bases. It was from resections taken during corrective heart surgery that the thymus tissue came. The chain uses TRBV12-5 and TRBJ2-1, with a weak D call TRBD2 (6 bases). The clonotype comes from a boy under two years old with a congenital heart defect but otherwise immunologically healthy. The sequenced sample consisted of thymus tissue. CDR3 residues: CASGLSSLAGTSSYNEQFF. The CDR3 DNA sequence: TGTGCTAGTGGTTTGTCATCCCTTGCGGGGACGAGCTCCTACAATGAGCAGTTCTTC. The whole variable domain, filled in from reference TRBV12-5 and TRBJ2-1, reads DARVTQTPRHKVTEMGQEVTMRCQPILGHNTVFWYRQTMMQGLELLAYFRNRAPLDDSGMPKDRFSAEMPDATLATLKIQPSEPRDSAVYFCASGLSSLAGTSSYNEQFFGPGTRLTVL.